This TCR beta chain was found in a study of blood T cell repertoires in COVID-19. On the study more broadly: The origin of the acute and convalescent COVID-19 samples was the United States, Italy and Spain.

Original handling: By means of reference gene primer amplification, nucleated cell counts were estimated. The assay was immunoSEQ multiplex PCR, and TCRdb's table has in-frame clones only and misses some. V and J calls and clone size are given by that table; D and trimming were obtained from the DNA. Among around 16,000 clones listed, roughly nine tenths were seen once. Between the trimmed V and J ends, which lost 5 bases and 7 bases, there was a span of 21 bases. Germline CDR1 SGHTA, CDR2 FQGNSA. The CDR3 length is 16 residues. Input material: peripheral blood. The genes are TRBV7-2 and TRBJ2-4, with a tentative D call TRBD2 (6 bases). This TCR was recovered from a man in his 60s with acute or convalescent COVID-19. The CDR3 loop reads CASSTVSRGIQNIQYF. The CDR3 coding sequence is TGTGCCAGCAGCACCGTCAGTCGGGGGATTCAGAACATTCAGTACTTC.